Included here is one TCR beta chain sequence, with context. Its antigen remains unidentified. No base quality values were provided; no much bigger clone lies one nucleotide off. The sample is drawn from a study of cytomegalovirus exposure and HLA in healthy donors (dated by TCRdb to about 2017). As for the study more broadly: According to a later analysis, the 120 or so validation repertoires were produced on the same platform as the roughly 700 repertoires of the first cohort. The aim of the study was to test whether cataloging public T cell receptors could identify signatures of past pathogen exposure. A separate validation cohort of 100 to 150 different subjects was used in addition to the 666-subject first cohort. High-throughput TCR immunosequencing, statistical association of individual TCRs with disease status, and machine learning were combined to predict cytomegalovirus infection status.

The library was made by the immunoSEQ multiplex PCR assay. On the authors' methods: A statistical classification framework was built to diagnose cytomegalovirus status from the catalog of TCR beta chain sequences. TCRdb re-hosts the immuneACCESS table, in-frame sequences only. Its copies lack some clones; in the studies checked, an unresolved V gene accounts for under half of them, and the cause for the rest is not known. That table furnishes V, J and clone size, whereas the DNA furnished D and trimming. The sample table holds about 140,000 clones, of which approximately 94% were seen once. Less than 2% of the sample rests with the top ten. Separate from the roughly 650-subject first cohort, the validation cohort of more than 90 subjects was the group to which the donors belonged. General findings and caveats noted by the study authors: In the study, approximately 160 TCR beta chains were listed as associated with cytomegalovirus. While some public TCRs were present in many individuals, most TCR sequences turned up only very rarely across donors. A few of the identified cytomegalovirus-associated TCR beta chains were confirmed in vitro to be specific for cytomegalovirus antigens. In a later analysis, TCRs clustered in the first cohort were found to also tend to co-occur in the 110 or so validation repertoires, with 90% to 95% of cluster scores above 0. A later analysis lacked HLA typing for the validation cohort, so it scored co-occurrence in that cohort across all 130 or so repertoires. The classifier was reported to diagnose cytomegalovirus status with high specificity and sensitivity in both the original cohort and the validation cohort. According to the authors, the approach could potentially be generalized to other disease states and immunological phenotypes.

Material: PBMCs. The source of this sequence is a man aged 18 to 30 in good health and CMV-seropositive.

The encoded CDR3 is CASSSDRLNTEAFF. The DNA sequence is TGCGCCAGCAGTTCGGACAGGCTGAACACTGAAGCTTTCTTT. This sequence uses TRBV10-1 and TRBJ1-1; 7 central bases correspond to TRBD1. The CDR3, from cysteine to phenylalanine, totals 14 residues. Only the CDR3 region is kept as DNA, spanning 42 bases read in frame from base 1. V lost 5 bases and J lost 0 bases, and the count of bases not matched to a germline gene is 3. Looking up the germline V gene (reference sequence) yields CDR1 WNHNN and CDR2 SYGVQD.